A single sample gave rise to the 14 T cell receptor beta chains below, sequenced in a study of radiotherapy plus CTLA-4 blockade in lung cancer. Profiled with immunoSEQ multiplex PCR; TCRdb holds only in-frame clones, not every one. Of around 110,000 clones listed, 75% to 90% were seen once; the top ten hold 6.9%. The sequencing here drew on peripheral blood, taken from a patient treated with radiotherapy plus ipilimumab. The receptors stem from a human donor with non-small cell lung cancer that progressed on radiotherapy plus ipilimumab.

This chain links TRBV5-6 with TRBJ2-3, with 7 bases lining up with TRBD1. CDR1 SGHDT and CDR2 YYEEEE come from the germline V gene. V lost 3 bases to trimming and J lost 2 bases; unmatched junction nucleotides: 6. This CDR3 is 15 amino acids long. The CDR3 nucleotides are TGTGCCAGCAGCTCCACGGGACAGACCACAGATACGCAGTATTTT. It specifies CASSSTGQTTDTQYF.

The chain employs TRBV15 and TRBJ1-5; D gene uncertain. With 4 bases removed from V and 7 bases from J, the gap between germline ends came to 17 bases. The CDR3 contains 15 residues. Germline loops: CDR1 LNHNV, CDR2 YYDKDF (reference sequence). CDR3 sequence reads: CATSTPLSAAQPQHF. CDR3 DNA: TGTGCCACCAGCACCCCCCTCAGCGCAGCCCAGCCCCAGCATTTT.

V gene TRBV7-9 combines with J gene TRBJ2-7, with D tentatively TRBD1 or TRBD2 (5 bases each). The germline V gene has CDR1 SEHNR and CDR2 FQNEAQ (reference sequence). The CDR3 runs to 14 residues. Deletions cut 4 bases from V and 5 bases from J, with 15 bases between. The CDR3 region has the DNA TGTGCCAGCAGCTCCCACCTGGGGGACGACGAGCAGTACTTC. Its translation: CASSSHLGDDEQYF.

The chain employs TRBV6-6 and TRBJ2-7; D tentatively reads TRBD1 or TRBD2 (5 bases each). CDR1 and CDR2 from the germline V gene are MNHNY and SVGAGI (reference sequence). Trimming stripped 8 bases from V and 6 bases from J, with 8 bases between. The CDR3 totals 10 residues. CDR3: CASGTGEQYF. The CDR3, as DNA: TGTGCCAGCGGGACCGGCGAGCAGTACTTC.

The chain has TRBV7-8 and TRBJ2-1; 12 nucleotides align to TRBD2. Germline V gene data show CDR1 as SGHVS and CDR2 as FQNEAQ. The CDR3 sequence is 19 residues long. J was trimmed by 4 bases and V by 1 base; bases with no gene match: 11. The CDR3, as DNA: TGTGCCAGCAGCTTAGTAATTTCCATTGGACTAGCGGGGTACAATGAGCAGTTCTTC. This gives the protein CASSLVISIGLAGYNEQFF.

The chain joins TRBV6-6 to TRBJ2-6; no clear D gene. CDR1 and CDR2 from the germline V gene are MNHNY and SVGAGI (reference sequence). The V end was cut by 8 bases, the J end by 4 bases, with 6 bases between. The length of the CDR3 is 12 residues. The CDR3 sequence is CASSAGANVLTF. The CDR3 DNA reads as TGTGCCAGCTCGGCCGGGGCCAACGTCCTGACTTTC.

V usage is TRBV25-1 and J usage is TRBJ2-1; D might be TRBD2 (6 bases). CDR1 is MGHDK, CDR2 SYGVNS, per germline. With 1 base removed from V and 8 bases from J, the gap between germline ends came to 12 bases. The CDR3 is 14 amino acids. The CDR3: CASSEFLERDEQFF. CDR3 DNA: TGTGCCAGCAGTGAATTCTTGGAGCGGGATGAGCAGTTCTTC.

The table lists this clone with a few counts. The genes are TRBV19 and TRBJ1-2, with D unresolved. In germline, CDR1 is LNHDA, CDR2 SQIVND (reference sequence). This CDR3 has 13 amino acids. V gave up 3 bases and J gave up 4 bases, with 9 bases separating them. The CDR3 coding sequence is TGTGCCAGTAGTATCGGCAGCACCTATGGCTACACCTTC. Translation gives CASSIGSTYGYTF.

The chain recombines TRBV4-2 with TRBJ1-2; D might be TRBD1 (6 bases). CDR1 and CDR2 (germline): LGHNA, YNFKEQ. Trimming shortened V by 3 bases and J by 4 bases, and 12 bases separated the two germline ends. The CDR3 runs 14 residues. CDR3 nucleotides: TGTGCCAGCAGCCAGCCACAGGGCCTCTATGGCTACACCTTC. Encoded protein: CASSQPQGLYGYTF.

The chain links TRBV19 to TRBJ1-4; D remains unclear. CDR3 length equals 15 residues. CDR1 LNHDA and CDR2 SQIVND come from the germline V gene (reference sequence). V was pared by 3 bases and J by 2 bases, with 10 bases between. CDR3 DNA sequence: TGTGCCAGTAGTATGCGTAGGTTGACTAATGAAAAACTGTTTTTT. It codes for CASSMRRLTNEKLFF.

This sequence joins TRBV19 and TRBJ1-2, with TRBD1 matching 7 bases. CDR3 length: 16 amino acids. V shed 4 bases and J 5 bases; nucleotides not matched to a gene: 13. Germline CDR1 reads LNHDA; CDR2 reads SQIVND (reference sequence). In nucleotides, the CDR3 is TGTGCCAGTAGTAGAGGGGGCTCGGCTGCGGTATATGGCTACACCTTC. Translating gives CASSRGGSAAVYGYTF.

The V and J genes are TRBV19 and TRBJ2-1; D is ambiguous. In germline, CDR1 is LNHDA, CDR2 SQIVND (reference sequence). The CDR3 is made up of 10 amino acids. V lost 5 bases, J lost 8 bases, and 4 bases lay in between. Written as DNA, the CDR3 is TGTGCCAGTAGTGGCTATGAGCAGTTCTTC. This translates into CASSGYEQFF.

The chain joins TRBV5-8 to TRBJ1-2; no reliable D call. The CDR3 is 12 residues long. The germline V gene has CDR1 SGHTS and CDR2 YDEGEE. Trimming stripped 0 bases from V and 2 bases from J, with 2 bases between. The CDR3 DNA follows: TGTGCCAGCAGCTTGGGGAACTATGGCTACACCTTC. This codes for CASSLGNYGYTF. Variable domain in full (rest from reference TRBV5-8 and TRBJ1-2): EAGVTQSPTHLIKTRGQQATLRCSPISGHTSVYWYQQALGLGLQFLLWYDEGEERNRGNFPPRFSGRQFPNYSSELNVNALELEDSALYLCASSLGNYGYTFGSGTRLTVV.

V usage is TRBV6-1 and J usage is TRBJ2-1; D unclear. CDR3 length: 11 residues. Trimming removed 6 bases at V and 5 bases at J, with 5 bases between. The V gene's germline CDR1 is MNHNS and CDR2 SASEGT. The DNA for the CDR3 is TGTGCCAGCAGGGCCCACAATGAGCAGTTCTTC. As protein: CASRAHNEQFF.